The sequence of this T cell receptor beta chain was determined in a study of T-cell reconstitution after alpha-beta-depleted transplantation in children. This clonotype was counted many times. Its antigen remains unknown. Study-level results: About two months after transplant, alpha-beta T cells reportedly came from several hundred expanded graft clones. From surviving recipient T cells and thymic progenitors came the high day-60 TCRbeta diversity observed in some patients. It was newly produced T cells that mostly accounted for T-cell counts and diversity one year after transplant.

This sample's TCRbeta library carried unique molecular identifier barcodes. TCRdb re-called the PCR reads through MiXCR, storing one row per CDR3 protein. The data show about 17,000 distinct CDR3 sequences, 4.5% to 6.5% seen once. V lost 0 bases to trimming and J lost 2 bases, with 5 bases between them. The CDR3 totals 14 residues. Per germline, CDR1 MGHRA and CDR2 YSYEKL. This chain links TRBV4-1 with TRBJ2-1; D uncertain. The sample in question was PBMCs, obtained before TCRalphabeta/CD19-depleted stem cell transplant. This clonotype was obtained from a boy aged 5 to 17 with acute lymphoblastic leukemia, due to receive a stem cell transplant. CDR3 bases: TGCGCCAGCAGCCAAGAAGGTGCCTACAATGAGCAGTTCTTC. Translation: CASSQEGAYNEQFF.